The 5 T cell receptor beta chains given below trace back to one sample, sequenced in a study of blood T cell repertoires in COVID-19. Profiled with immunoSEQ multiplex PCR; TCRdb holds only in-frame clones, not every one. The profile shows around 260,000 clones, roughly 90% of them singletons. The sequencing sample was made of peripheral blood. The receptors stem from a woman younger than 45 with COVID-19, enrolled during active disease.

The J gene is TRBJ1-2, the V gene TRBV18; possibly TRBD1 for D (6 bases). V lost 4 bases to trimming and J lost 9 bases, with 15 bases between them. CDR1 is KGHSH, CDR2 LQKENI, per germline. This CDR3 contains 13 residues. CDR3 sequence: CASSRRDMGSYTF. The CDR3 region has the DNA TGTGCCAGCTCACGCCGGGACATGGGGAGCTACACCTTC.

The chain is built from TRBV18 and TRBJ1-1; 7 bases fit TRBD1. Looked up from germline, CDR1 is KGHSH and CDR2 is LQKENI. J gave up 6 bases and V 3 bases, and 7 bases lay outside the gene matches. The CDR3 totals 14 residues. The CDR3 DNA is TGTGCCAGCTCACCGAGAGAGGGGGCCTCTGAAGCTTTCTTT. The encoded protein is CASSPREGASEAFF. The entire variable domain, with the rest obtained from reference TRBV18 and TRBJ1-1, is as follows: NAGVMQNPRHLVRRRGQEARLRCSPMKGHSHVYWYRQLPEEGLKFMVYLQKENIIDESGMPKERFSAEFPKEGPSILRIQQVVRGDSAAYFCASSPREGASEAFFGQGTRLTVV.

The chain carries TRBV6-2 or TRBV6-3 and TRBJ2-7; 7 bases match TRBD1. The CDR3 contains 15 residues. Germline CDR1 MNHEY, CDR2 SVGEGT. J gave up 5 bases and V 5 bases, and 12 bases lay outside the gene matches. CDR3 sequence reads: CASSQMRQGKDEQYF. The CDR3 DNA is TGTGCCAGCAGTCAGATGAGACAGGGAAAGGACGAGCAGTACTTC.

In DNA form, the CDR3 reads TGTGCCAGCAGTGATACTGCCAGGTCAGAGACCCAGTACTTC. Translated: CASSDTARSETQYF. This chain links TRBV25-1 with TRBJ2-5, with D unresolved. CDR1 MGHDK and CDR2 SYGVNS come from the germline V gene. Trimming left V 3 bases short and J 4 bases short, with 12 bases between. The CDR3 has 14 residues.

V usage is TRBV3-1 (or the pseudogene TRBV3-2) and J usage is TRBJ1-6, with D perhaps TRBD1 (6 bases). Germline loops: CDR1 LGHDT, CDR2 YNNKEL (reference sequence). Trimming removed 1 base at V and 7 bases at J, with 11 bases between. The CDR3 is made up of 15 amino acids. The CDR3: CASSQVTGSNSPLHF. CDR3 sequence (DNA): TGTGCCAGCAGCCAAGTTACAGGGTCCAATTCACCCCTCCACTTT.